In this sample, the clone carrying this T cell receptor beta chain turned up many times. Germline V CDR1 and CDR2: SQVTM, ANQGSEA. Between the trimmed V and J ends, which lost 6 bases and 0 bases, there was a span of 12 bases. This CDR3 has 14 amino acids. These data belong to a study of cytomegalovirus exposure and HLA in healthy donors. Profiled with immunoSEQ multiplex PCR; TCRdb holds only in-frame clones, not every one. The table has about 140,000 clones, approximately 84% seen once. Sequences were obtained from PBMCs. This sequence was found in a man aged 25-45 years in good health and CMV-seropositive. The rearrangement links TRBV29-1 to TRBJ1-5; TRBD1 might be the D (5 bases). This chain's CDR3 is CSVGAGNSNQPQHF. The CDR3 nucleotides read TGCAGCGTCGGGGCGGGGAATAGCAATCAGCCCCAGCATTTT.